This record concerns one T cell receptor beta chain sequence. No antigen is known for it. This sample was included in a study of cytomegalovirus exposure and HLA in healthy donors. TCRdb's table, derived via immunoSEQ multiplex PCR, lists solely in-frame clones and lacks some. Of some 61,000 clones listed, approximately 97% are singletons. The donors were part of the validation cohort of 120 or so subjects. That cohort was separate from the first cohort, which comprised about 730 subjects. Study outcomes and limitations: It was found in a later analysis that first-cohort TCR clusters tended to co-occur in the 120 validation repertoires. Generally TCR sequences proved uncommon, though certain public TCRs appeared in numerous donors.

Germline CDR1 reads LNHNV; CDR2 reads YYDKDF (reference sequence). CDR3 length: 13 amino acids. V shed 5 bases and J 3 bases; nucleotides not matched to a gene: 3. Sequencing used PBMCs. This chain connects TRBV15 to TRBJ2-7; 8 bases align to TRBD1. This receptor was identified in a woman aged 18-30 years in good health and CMV-seropositive. DNA for the CDR3: TGTGCCACCAGCGATGGACAGGGCTACGAGCAGTACTTC. The encoded protein is CATSDGQGYEQYF.